The 10 T cell receptor beta chains below were found in one sample sequenced in a study of blood T cell repertoires in COVID-19. The protocol was immunoSEQ multiplex PCR, while the TCRdb copy is restricted to in-frame clones and leaves out a portion. The sample consists of nearly 110,000 clones, 71% of them appearing once. The sequencing sample was made of peripheral blood. The source is a human donor with acute or convalescent COVID-19. The donor label of this sample is uncertain.

The chain combines TRBV2 with TRBJ2-3; D call uncertain. V lost 1 base, J lost 0 bases, and 5 bases lay in between. The CDR3 has 14 amino acids. Germline CDR1 is SNHLY and CDR2 is FYNNEI. CDR3 coding DNA: TGTGCCAGCAGTGAAGTGTATAGCACAGATACGCAGTATTTT. This gives the protein CASSEVYSTDTQYF.

This clone came up a few times. The CDR3 protein is CASSATGKGTEAFF. The CDR3 nucleotides read TGTGCCAGCAGCGCTACAGGGAAGGGCACTGAAGCTTTCTTT. This chain uses TRBV9 with TRBJ1-1; D perhaps matches TRBD1 (6 bases). The germline V and J ends were trimmed by 3 bases and 4 bases, with 13 bases remaining between them. The CDR3 is made up of 14 amino acids. The germline gives CDR1 SGDLS, CDR2 YYNGEE.

This clone occurred once. The chain combines TRBV24-1 with TRBJ2-5; TRBD2 is a possible D gene (6 bases). V was shortened by 3 bases and J by 3 bases, with 16 bases between the two germline ends. This CDR3 is 16 amino acids long. The germline gives CDR1 KGHDR, CDR2 SFDVKD. This CDR3 is CATSDISRGSEETQYF. The CDR3 nucleotides are TGTGCCACCAGTGATATCTCCCGGGGGAGCGAAGAGACCCAGTACTTC.

This clone has more than one count but fewer than ten. The chain carries TRBV10-3 and TRBJ1-1; no clear D. V lost 2 bases, J lost 0 bases, and 16 bases lay in between. CDR3 size: 17 residues. Germline V CDR1 and CDR2: ENHRY, SYGVKD. Here the CDR3 reads CAISEPQWPTMNTEAFF. DNA for the CDR3: TGTGCCATCAGTGAGCCCCAGTGGCCCACTATGAACACTGAAGCTTTCTTT.

This chain links TRBV24-1 with TRBJ2-2; 7 positions agree with TRBD2. V lost 4 bases and J lost 3; bases outside the gene matches: 4. This CDR3 region has 15 residues. Looked up from germline, CDR1 is KGHDR and CDR2 is SFDVKD. The CDR3 bases are TGTGCCACCAGTGAAGCGGGAAAAGACACCGGGGAGCTGTTTTTT. Translating gives CATSEAGKDTGELFF.

This chain uses TRBV7-3 with TRBJ2-2; 7 bases are a match to TRBD1. The length of the CDR3 is 15 residues. Per germline, CDR1 SGHTA and CDR2 FQGTGA. Unmatched junction bases numbered 2, after V lost 1 base and J lost 3 bases. The chain's CDR3 is CASSLRGTDTGELFF. Written as DNA, the CDR3 is TGTGCCAGCAGCTTAAGGGGGACAGACACCGGGGAGCTGTTTTTT. The full variable domain, with the rest looked up from reference TRBV7-3 and TRBJ2-2, is GAGVSQTPSNKVTEKGKYVELRCDPISGHTALYWYRQSLGQGPEFLIYFQGTGAADDSGLPNDRFFAVRPEGSVSTLKIQRTERGDSAVYLCASSLRGTDTGELFFGEGSRLTVL.

The V gene is TRBV11-2, the J gene TRBJ2-1, with D perhaps matching TRBD2 (7 bases). The CDR3 contains 15 residues. CDR1 is SGHAT, CDR2 FQNNGV, per germline. Trimming stripped 5 bases from V and 9 bases from J, with 20 bases between. The chain's CDR3 is CASSPQVRGGIEQFF. The DNA for the CDR3 is TGTGCCAGCAGCCCCCAGGTCAGGGGAGGGATTGAGCAGTTCTTC.

The chain employs TRBV5-1 and TRBJ1-1, with D perhaps TRBD1 (5 bases). The CDR3 is 13 residues long. V was shortened by 4 bases and J by 1 base, with 8 bases between the two germline ends. From germline, CDR1 is SGHRS and CDR2 YFSETQ. In DNA form, the CDR3 reads TGCGCCAGCAGCAAAGGACAGAACACTGAAGCTTTCTTT. This translates into CASSKGQNTEAFF.

This chain connects TRBV11-3 to TRBJ2-1; 14 positions agree with TRBD2. The V gene's germline CDR1 is SGHNT and CDR2 YENEEA. This CDR3 has 15 residues. V dropped 5 bases and J dropped 8; count of bases not matched to a gene: 5. CDR3 sequence: CASSPGLAGGHEQFF. The CDR3 DNA follows: TGTGCCAGCAGCCCCGGACTAGCGGGGGGCCATGAGCAGTTCTTC. The full variable domain, its missing parts supplied by reference TRBV11-3 and TRBJ2-1, is EAGVVQSPRYKIIEKKQPVAFWCNPISGHNTLYWYLQNLGQGPELLIRYENEEAVDDSQLPKDRFSAERLKGVDSTLKIQPAELGDSAVYLCASSPGLAGGHEQFFGPGTRLTVL.

DNA of the CDR3: TGTGCCAGCAGTCGGGACAGGTCTAACTATGGCTACACCTTC. It codes for CASSRDRSNYGYTF. The chain is built from TRBV6-6 and TRBJ1-2, with 8 bases lining up with TRBD1. Germline lookup yields CDR1 MNHNY and CDR2 SVGAGI (reference sequence). V shed 5 bases, J shed 0 bases, and the junction held 2 bases outside the gene matches. The CDR3 is made up of 14 amino acids.